The table lists the clone carrying this T cell receptor (beta chain) with many counts. RNA transcripts yielded amplified TCR beta CDR3 regions. With the HTBI primer set, the TCR CDR3 went through a first round of RT-PCR. Each CDR3 protein gets one entry after TCRdb re-called the multiplex PCR reads with MiXCR. The profile covers some 490,000 distinct CDR3 sequences, with about 16% appearing a single time and 25% to 30% taken by the ten largest. The sample comes from a study of T cells in Graves' hyperthyroidism and ophthalmopathy. With 6 bases removed from V and 2 bases from J, the gap between germline ends came to 10 bases. This CDR3 region has 13 residues. Germline CDR1 and CDR2: MNHEY and SVGEGT.

This TCR was recovered from a woman between 25 and 40 years old with Graves' ophthalmopathy. Material for sequencing was blood. V usage is TRBV6-2 or TRBV6-3 and J usage is TRBJ1-1, with no clear D. CDR3 protein: CASRGGINTEAFF. CDR3 DNA: TGTGCCAGCAGAGGAGGAATTAACACTGAAGCTTTCTTT.